This T cell receptor beta chain was sequenced during a study of shared clonotypes between healthy human individuals. The CDR3 length is 12 residues. CDR1 and CDR2 from the germline V gene are LNHNV and YYDKDF (reference sequence). The V gene lost 1 base and the J gene lost 6 bases, with 7 bases spanning the gap. The sample holds a few counts of this clone. The assay was immunoSEQ multiplex PCR, and TCRdb's table has in-frame clones only and misses some. Here the sample spans approximately 1,500,000 clones, roughly 97% being singletons. The genes are TRBV15 and TRBJ2-7; D remains ambiguous. The receptor comes from a man aged 25 to 40 in good health. Specimen: naive CD4+ T cells sorted from blood. Documented subset: CD45RA+ positively selected. The CDR3 bases are TGTGCCACCAGCAGAGTGAGGTTCGAGCAGTACTTC. Protein sequence: CATSRVRFEQYF.